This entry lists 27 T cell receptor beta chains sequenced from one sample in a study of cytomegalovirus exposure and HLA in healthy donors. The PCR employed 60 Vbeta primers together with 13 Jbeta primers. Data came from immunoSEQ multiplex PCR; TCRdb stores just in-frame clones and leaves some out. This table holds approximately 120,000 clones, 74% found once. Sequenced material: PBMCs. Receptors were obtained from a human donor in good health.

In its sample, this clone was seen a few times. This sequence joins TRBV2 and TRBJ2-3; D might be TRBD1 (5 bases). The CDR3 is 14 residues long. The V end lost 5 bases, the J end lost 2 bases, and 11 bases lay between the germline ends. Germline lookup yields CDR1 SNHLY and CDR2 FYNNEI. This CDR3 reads CASSQGGVTDTQYF. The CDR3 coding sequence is TGTGCCAGCAGTCAGGGCGGAGTCACAGATACGCAGTATTTT.

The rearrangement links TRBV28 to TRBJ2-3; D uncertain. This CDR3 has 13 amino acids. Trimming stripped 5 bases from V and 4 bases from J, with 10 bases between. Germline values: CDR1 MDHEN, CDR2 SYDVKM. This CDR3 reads CASSAVKPDTQYF. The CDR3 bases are TGTGCCAGCAGTGCCGTGAAGCCAGATACGCAGTATTTT.

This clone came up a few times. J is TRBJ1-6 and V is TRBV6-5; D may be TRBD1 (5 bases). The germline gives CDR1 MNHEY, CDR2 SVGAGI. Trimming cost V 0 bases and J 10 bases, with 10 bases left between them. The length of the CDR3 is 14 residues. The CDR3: CASSYSTRGSPLHF. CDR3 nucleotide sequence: TGTGCCAGCAGTTACTCGACTAGGGGCTCACCCCTCCACTTT.

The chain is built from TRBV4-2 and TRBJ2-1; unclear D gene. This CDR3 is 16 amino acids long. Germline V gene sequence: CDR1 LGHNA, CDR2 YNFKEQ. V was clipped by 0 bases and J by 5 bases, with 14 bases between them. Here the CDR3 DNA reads TGTGCCAGCAGCCAAGACCCAGCCGGGTTAAACAATGAGCAGTTCTTC. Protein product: CASSQDPAGLNNEQFF.

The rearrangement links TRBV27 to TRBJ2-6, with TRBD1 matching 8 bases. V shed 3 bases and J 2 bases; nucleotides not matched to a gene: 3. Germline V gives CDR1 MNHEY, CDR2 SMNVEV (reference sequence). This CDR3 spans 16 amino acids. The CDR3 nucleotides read TGTGCCAGCAGTTTCAGCAGGGGGCCTGGGGCCAACGTCCTGACTTTC. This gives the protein CASSFSRGPGANVLTF. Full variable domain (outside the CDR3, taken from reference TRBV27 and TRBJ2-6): EAQVTQNPRYLITVTGKKLTVTCSQNMNHEYMSWYRQDPGLGLRQIYYSMNVEVTDKGDVPEGYKVSRKEKRNFPLILESPSPNQTSLYFCASSFSRGPGANVLTFGAGSRLTVL.

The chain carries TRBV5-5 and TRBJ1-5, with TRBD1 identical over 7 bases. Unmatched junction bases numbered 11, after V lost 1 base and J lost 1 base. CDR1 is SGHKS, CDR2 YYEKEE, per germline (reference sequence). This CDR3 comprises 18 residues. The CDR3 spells CASSLRDSGLTSNQPQHF. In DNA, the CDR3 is TGTGCCAGCAGCTTGAGGGACAGTGGACTCACGAGCAATCAGCCCCAGCATTTT.

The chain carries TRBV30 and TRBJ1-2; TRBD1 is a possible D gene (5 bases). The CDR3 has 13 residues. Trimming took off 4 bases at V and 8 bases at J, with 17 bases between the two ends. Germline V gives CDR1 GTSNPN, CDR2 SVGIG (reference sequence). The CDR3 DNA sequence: TGTGCCTGGAATTCTCTGTCCGGGGGGGGCTACACCTTC. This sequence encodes CAWNSLSGGGYTF.

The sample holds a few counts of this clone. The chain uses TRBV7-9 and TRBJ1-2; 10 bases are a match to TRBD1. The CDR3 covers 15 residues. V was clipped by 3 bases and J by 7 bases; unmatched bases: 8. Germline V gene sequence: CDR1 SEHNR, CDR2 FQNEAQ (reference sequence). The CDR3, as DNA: TGTGCCAGCAGCTTGGGACAGGGGCCCCTTGGTGGCTACACCTTC. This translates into CASSLGQGPLGGYTF.

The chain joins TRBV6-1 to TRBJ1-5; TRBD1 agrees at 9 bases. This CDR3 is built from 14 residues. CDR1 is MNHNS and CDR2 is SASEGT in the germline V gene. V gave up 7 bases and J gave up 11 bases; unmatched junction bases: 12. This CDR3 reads CASNLDRGEGAQHF. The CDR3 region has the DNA TGTGCCAGCAACTTGGACAGGGGAGAGGGAGCCCAGCATTTT.

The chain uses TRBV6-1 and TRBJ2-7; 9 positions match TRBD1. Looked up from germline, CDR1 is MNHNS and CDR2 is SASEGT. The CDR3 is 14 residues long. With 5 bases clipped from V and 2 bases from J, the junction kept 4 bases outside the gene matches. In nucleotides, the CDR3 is TGTGCCAGCAGTTCCCGGGACAGGGCCTACGAGCAGTACTTC. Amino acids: CASSSRDRAYEQYF.

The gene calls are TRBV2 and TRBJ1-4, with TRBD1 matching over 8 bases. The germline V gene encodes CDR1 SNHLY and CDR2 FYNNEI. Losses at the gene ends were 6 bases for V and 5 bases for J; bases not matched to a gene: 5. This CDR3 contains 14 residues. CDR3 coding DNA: TGTGCCAGCAGCGATGGACAGGGAAATGAAAAACTGTTTTTT. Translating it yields CASSDGQGNEKLFF. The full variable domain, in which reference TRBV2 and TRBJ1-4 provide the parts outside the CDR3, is EPEVTQTPSHQVTQMGQEVILRCVPISNHLYFYWYRQILGQKVEFLVSFYNNEISEKSEIFDDQFSVERPDGSNFTLKIRSTKLEDSAMYFCASSDGQGNEKLFFGSGTQLSVL.

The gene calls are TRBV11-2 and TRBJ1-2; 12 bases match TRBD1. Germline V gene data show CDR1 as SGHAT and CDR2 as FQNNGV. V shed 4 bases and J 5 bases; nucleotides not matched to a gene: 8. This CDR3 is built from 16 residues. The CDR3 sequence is CASSSFPGQGAYGYTF. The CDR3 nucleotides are TGTGCCAGCAGCTCTTTCCCGGGACAGGGGGCGTATGGCTACACCTTC.

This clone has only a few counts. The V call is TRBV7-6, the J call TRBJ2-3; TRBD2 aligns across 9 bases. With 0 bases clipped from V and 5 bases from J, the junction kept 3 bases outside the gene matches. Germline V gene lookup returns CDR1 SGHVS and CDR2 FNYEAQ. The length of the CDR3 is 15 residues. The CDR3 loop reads CASSLAAGGLDTQYF. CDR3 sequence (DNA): TGTGCCAGCAGCTTAGCCGCGGGAGGGTTAGATACGCAGTATTTT.

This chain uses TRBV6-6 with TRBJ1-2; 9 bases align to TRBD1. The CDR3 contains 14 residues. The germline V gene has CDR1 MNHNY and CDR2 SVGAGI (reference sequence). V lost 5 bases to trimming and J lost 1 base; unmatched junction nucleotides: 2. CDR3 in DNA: TGTGCCAGCAGTCAGACAGGGGGTAACTATGGCTACACCTTC. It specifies CASSQTGGNYGYTF.

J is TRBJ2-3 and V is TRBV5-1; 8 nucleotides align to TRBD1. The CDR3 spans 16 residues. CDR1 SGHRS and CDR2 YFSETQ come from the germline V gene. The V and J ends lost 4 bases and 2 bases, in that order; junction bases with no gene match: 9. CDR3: CASSPPQGGTTDTQYF. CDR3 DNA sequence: TGCGCCAGCAGCCCGCCACAGGGGGGCACCACAGATACGCAGTATTTT.

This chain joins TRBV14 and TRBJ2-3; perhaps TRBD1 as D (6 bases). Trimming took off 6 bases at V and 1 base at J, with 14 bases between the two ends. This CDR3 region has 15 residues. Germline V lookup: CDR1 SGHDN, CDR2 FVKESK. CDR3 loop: CASRGQLAGTDTQYF. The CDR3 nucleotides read TGTGCCAGCAGAGGACAGTTGGCGGGCACAGATACGCAGTATTTT.

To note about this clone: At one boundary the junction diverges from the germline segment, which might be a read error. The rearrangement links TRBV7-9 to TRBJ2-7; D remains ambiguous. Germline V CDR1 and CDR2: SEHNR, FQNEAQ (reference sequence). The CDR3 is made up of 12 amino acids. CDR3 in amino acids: CSSSFLVSEQYF. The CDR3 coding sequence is TGTTCCAGCAGCTTTTTAGTCTCCGAGCAGTACTTC.

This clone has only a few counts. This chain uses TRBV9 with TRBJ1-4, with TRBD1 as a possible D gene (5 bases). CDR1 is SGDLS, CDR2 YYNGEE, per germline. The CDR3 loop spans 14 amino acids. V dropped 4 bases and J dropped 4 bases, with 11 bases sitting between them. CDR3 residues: CASSPQGYNEKLFF. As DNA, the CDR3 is TGTGCCAGCAGCCCGCAGGGTTATAATGAAAAACTGTTTTTT.

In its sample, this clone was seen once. CDR3 residues: CASGKAGGVGTDTQYF. The CDR3, as DNA: TGTGCTAGTGGCAAGGCGGGGGGCGTGGGCACAGATACGCAGTATTTT. V gene TRBV12-5 combines with J gene TRBJ2-3, with 8 bases that match TRBD2. The V gene end was trimmed by 6 bases and the J gene end by 1 base; junction bases not matched to a gene: 9. The CDR3 length is 16 residues. In germline, CDR1 is LGHNT, CDR2 FRNRAP.

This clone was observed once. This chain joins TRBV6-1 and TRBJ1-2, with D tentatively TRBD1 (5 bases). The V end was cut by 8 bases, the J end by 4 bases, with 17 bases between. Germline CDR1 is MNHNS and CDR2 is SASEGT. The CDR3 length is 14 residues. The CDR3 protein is CASFLGDSSYGYTF. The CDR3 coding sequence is TGTGCCAGCTTCCTAGGGGATTCTTCCTATGGCTACACCTTC.

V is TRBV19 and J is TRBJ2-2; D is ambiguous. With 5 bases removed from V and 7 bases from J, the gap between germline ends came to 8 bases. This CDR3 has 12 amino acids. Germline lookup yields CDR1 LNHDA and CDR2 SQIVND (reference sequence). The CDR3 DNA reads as TGTGCCAGTAGTCACTACAACGGGGAGCTGTTTTTT. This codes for CASSHYNGELFF. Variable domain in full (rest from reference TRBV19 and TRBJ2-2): DGGITQSPKYLFRKEGQNVTLSCEQNLNHDAMYWYRQDPGQGLRLIYYSQIVNDFQKGDIAEGYSVSREKKESFPLTVTSAQKNPTAFYLCASSHYNGELFFGEGSRLTVL.

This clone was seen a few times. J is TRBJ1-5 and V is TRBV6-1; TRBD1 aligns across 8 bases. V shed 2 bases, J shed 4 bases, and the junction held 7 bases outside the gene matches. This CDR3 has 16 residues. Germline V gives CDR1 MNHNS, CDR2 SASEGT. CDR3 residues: CASSERQQGGNQPQHF. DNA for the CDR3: TGTGCCAGCAGTGAAAGGCAACAGGGGGGTAATCAGCCCCAGCATTTT.

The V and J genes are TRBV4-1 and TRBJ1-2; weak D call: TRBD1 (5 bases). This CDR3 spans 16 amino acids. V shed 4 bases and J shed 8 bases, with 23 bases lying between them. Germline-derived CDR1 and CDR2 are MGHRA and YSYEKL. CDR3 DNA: TGCGCCAGCAGCCCAACGCCCGGGACTAGGACTATGGGCTACACCTTC. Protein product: CASSPTPGTRTMGYTF.

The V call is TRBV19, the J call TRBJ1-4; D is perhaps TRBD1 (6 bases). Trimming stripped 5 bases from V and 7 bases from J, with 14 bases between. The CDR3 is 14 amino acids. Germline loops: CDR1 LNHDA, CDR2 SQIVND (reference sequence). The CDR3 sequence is CASSEGGVGEKLFF. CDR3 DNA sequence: TGTGCCAGTAGTGAAGGGGGGGTCGGTGAAAAACTGTTTTTT. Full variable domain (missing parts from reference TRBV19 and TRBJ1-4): DGGITQSPKYLFRKEGQNVTLSCEQNLNHDAMYWYRQDPGQGLRLIYYSQIVNDFQKGDIAEGYSVSREKKESFPLTVTSAQKNPTAFYLCASSEGGVGEKLFFGSGTQLSVL.

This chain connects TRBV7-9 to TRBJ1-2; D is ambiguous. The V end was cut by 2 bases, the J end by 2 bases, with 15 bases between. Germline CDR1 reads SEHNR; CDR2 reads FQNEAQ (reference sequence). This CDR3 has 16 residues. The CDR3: CASSLLLERANYGYTF. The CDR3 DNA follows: TGTGCCAGCAGCTTATTATTGGAGAGGGCGAACTATGGCTACACCTTC. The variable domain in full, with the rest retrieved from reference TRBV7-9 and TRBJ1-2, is DTGVSQNPRHKITKRGQNVTFRCDPISEHNRLYWYRQTLGQGPEFLTYFQNEAQLEKSRLLSDRFSAERPKGSFSTLEIQRTEQGDSAMYLCASSLLLERANYGYTFGSGTRLTVV.

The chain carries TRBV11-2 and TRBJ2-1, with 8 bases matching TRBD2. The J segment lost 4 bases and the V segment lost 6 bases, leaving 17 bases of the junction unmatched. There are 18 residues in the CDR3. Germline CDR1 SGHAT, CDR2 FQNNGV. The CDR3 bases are TGTGCCAGCAGTCCCTTAGGAGGCAGCGGGAGTAGGTACAATGAGCAGTTCTTC. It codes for CASSPLGGSGSRYNEQFF.

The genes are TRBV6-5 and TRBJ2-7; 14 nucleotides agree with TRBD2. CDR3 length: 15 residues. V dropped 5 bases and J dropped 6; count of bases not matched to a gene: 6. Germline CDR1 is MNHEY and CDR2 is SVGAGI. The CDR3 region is CASSATSGRVAEQYF. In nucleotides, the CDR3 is TGTGCCAGCAGTGCGACTAGCGGGAGGGTGGCCGAGCAGTACTTC.